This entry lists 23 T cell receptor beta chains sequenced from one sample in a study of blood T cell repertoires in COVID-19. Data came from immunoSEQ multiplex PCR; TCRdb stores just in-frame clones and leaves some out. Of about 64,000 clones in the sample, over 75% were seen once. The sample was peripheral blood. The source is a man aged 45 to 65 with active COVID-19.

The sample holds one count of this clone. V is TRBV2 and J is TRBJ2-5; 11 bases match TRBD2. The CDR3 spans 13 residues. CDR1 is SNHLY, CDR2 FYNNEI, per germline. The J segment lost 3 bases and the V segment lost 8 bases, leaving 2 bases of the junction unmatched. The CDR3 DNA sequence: TGTGCCAGCCTGACTAGCGGGAAAGAGACCCAGTACTTC. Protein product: CASLTSGKETQYF.

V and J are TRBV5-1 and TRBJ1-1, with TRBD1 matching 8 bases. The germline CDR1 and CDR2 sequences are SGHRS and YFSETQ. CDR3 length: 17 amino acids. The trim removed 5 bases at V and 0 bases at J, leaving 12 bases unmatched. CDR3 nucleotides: TGCGCCAGCAGTTTGATGGTCCCAGGGGGCATGAACACTGAAGCTTTCTTT. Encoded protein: CASSLMVPGGMNTEAFF.

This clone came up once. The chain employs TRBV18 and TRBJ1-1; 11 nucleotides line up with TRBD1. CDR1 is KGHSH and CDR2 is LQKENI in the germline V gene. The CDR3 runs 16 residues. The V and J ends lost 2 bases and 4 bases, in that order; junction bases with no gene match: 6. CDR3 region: CASSPRTGGAGTEAFF. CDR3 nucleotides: TGTGCCAGCTCACCAAGGACAGGGGGCGCGGGCACTGAAGCTTTCTTT.

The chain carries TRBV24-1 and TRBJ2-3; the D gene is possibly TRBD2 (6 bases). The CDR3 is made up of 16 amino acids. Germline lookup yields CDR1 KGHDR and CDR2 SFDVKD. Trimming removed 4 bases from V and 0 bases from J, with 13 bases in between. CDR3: CATSDSKRASTDTQYF. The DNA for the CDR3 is TGTGCCACCAGTGACTCGAAGCGGGCAAGCACAGATACGCAGTATTTT.

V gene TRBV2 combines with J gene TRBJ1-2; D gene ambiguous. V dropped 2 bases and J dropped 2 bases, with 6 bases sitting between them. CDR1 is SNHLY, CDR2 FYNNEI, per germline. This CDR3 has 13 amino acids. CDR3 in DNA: TGTGCCAGCAGTGAACTTAGAAACTATGGCTACACCTTC. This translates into CASSELRNYGYTF.

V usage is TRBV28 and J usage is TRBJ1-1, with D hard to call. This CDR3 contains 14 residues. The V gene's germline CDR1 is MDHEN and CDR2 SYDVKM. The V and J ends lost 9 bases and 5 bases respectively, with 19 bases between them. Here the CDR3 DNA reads TGTGCCAGAACTTCGGGTACTCTTGGGACTGAAGCTTTCTTT. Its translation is CARTSGTLGTEAFF.

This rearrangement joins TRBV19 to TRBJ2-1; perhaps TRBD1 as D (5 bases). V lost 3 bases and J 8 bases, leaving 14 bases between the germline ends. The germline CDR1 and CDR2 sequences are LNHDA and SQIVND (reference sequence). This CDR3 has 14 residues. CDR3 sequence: CASSINGRAHEQFF. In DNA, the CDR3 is TGTGCCAGTAGTATTAATGGCAGGGCCCATGAGCAGTTCTTC.

This CDR3 is CASSPTGGGGELFF. The CDR3 DNA reads as TGTGCCAGTAGTCCGACAGGGGGAGGCGGGGAGCTGTTTTTT. This chain connects TRBV19 to TRBJ2-2; 9 positions match TRBD1. CDR3 length equals 14 residues. The junction had 5 bases not matched to a gene; V was cut back by 5 bases and J by 7 bases. Per germline, CDR1 LNHDA and CDR2 SQIVND (reference sequence).

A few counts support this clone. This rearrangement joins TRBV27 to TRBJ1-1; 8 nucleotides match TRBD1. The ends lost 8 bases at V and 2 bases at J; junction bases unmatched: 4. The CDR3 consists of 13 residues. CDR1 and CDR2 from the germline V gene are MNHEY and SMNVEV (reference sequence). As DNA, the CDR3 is TGTGCCAGCCGGGACAGGTATAACACTGAAGCTTTCTTT. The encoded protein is CASRDRYNTEAFF.

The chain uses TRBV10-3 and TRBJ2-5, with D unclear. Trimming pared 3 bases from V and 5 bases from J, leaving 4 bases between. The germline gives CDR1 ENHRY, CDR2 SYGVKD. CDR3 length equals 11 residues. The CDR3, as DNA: TGTGCCATCAGTGACAGGGAGACCCAGTACTTC. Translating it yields CAISDRETQYF.

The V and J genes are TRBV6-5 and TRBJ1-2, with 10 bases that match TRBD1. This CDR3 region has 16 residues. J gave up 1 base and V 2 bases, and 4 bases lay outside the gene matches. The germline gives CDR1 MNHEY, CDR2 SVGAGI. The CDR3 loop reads CASSYIRTGGNYGYTF. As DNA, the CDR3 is TGTGCCAGCAGTTACATCCGGACAGGGGGTAACTATGGCTACACCTTC.

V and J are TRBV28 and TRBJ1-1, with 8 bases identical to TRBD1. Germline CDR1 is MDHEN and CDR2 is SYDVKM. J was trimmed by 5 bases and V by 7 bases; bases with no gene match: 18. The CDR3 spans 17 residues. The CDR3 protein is CASTAPGRGLLRTEAFF. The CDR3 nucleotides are TGTGCCAGCACCGCACCCGGCAGGGGGCTTCTACGTACTGAAGCTTTCTTT.

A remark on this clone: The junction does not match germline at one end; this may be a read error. The CDR3 DNA is TGTGCCAGCAGCCCCCGGGACTCCCACAATGAGCAGTTCTTC. Translated, it gives CASSPRDSHNEQFF. The chain has TRBV5-5 and TRBJ2-1; D is possibly TRBD2 (6 bases). The CDR3 loop spans 14 amino acids. Germline V gene lookup returns CDR1 SGHKS and CDR2 YYEKEE (reference sequence).

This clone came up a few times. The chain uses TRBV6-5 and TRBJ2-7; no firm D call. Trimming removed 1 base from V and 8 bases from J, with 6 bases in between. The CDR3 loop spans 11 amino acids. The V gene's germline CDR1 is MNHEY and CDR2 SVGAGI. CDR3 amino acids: CASSYLLKQYF. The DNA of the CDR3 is TGTGCCAGCAGTTACTTGCTAAAGCAGTACTTC.

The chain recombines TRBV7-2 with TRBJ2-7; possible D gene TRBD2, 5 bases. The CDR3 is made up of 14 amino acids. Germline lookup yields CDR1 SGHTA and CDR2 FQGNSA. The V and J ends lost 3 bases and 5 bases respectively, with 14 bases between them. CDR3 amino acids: CASSFRRGPDEQYF. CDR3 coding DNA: TGTGCCAGCAGCTTTAGACGAGGGCCGGACGAGCAGTACTTC. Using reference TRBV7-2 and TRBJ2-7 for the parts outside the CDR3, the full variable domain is GAGVSQSPSNKVTEKGKDVELRCDPISGHTALYWYRQSLGQGLEFLIYFQGNSAPDKSGLPSDRFSAERTGGSVSTLTIQRTQQEDSAVYLCASSFRRGPDEQYFGPGTRLTVT.

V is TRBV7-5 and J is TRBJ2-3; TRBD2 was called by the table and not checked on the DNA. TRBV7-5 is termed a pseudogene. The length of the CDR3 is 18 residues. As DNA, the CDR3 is TGTGTCAGAAGCTATCCCGCTGAGGTTAGCGGGAGGACAGATACGCAGTATTTT. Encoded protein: CVRSYPAEVSGRTDTQYF.

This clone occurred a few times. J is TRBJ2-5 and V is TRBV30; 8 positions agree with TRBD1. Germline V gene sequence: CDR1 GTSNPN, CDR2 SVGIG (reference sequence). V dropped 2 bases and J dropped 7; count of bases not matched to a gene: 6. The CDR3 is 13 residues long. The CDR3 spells CAWSPGGRGTQYF. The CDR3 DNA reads TGTGCCTGGAGTCCAGGGGGCAGGGGGACCCAGTACTTC. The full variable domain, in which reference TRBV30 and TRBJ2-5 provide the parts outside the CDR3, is SQTIHQWPATLVQPVGSPLSLECTVEGTSNPNLYWYRQAAGRGLQLLFYSVGIGQISSEVPQNLSASRPQDRQFILSSKKLLLSDSGFYLCAWSPGGRGTQYFGPGTRLLVL.

This chain's CDR3 is CASRAGGRTPSGANVLTF. As DNA, the CDR3 is TGTGCCAGCAGGGCGGGGGGCCGCACCCCCTCTGGGGCCAACGTCCTGACTTTC. The V and J genes are TRBV7-9 and TRBJ2-6, with 8 bases aligning to TRBD2. The CDR3 is made up of 18 amino acids. Unmatched junction bases numbered 10, after V lost 6 bases and J lost 0 bases. Germline assignment: CDR1 SEHNR and CDR2 FQNEAQ (reference sequence).

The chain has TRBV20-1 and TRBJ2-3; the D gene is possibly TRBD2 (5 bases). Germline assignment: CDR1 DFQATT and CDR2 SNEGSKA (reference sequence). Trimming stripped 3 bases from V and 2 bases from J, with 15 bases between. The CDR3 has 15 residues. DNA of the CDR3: TGCAGTGCTAGTTTCAAGGGCGGGTTCACAGATACGCAGTATTTT. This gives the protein CSASFKGGFTDTQYF.

The CDR3 spells CASSDRREKTGELFF. The CDR3 DNA reads as TGTGCCAGCAGCGACCGGCGGGAGAAAACCGGGGAGCTGTTTTTT. The gene calls are TRBV6-2 or TRBV6-3 and TRBJ2-2, with TRBD2 matching 7 bases. This CDR3 is built from 15 residues. V lost 6 bases and J lost 5; bases outside the gene matches: 9. The germline V gene encodes CDR1 MNHEY and CDR2 SVGEGT.

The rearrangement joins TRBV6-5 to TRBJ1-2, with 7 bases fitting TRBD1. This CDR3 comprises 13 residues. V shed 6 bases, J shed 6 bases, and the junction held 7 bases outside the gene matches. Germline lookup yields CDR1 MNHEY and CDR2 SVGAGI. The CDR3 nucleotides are TGTGCCAGCAGCCCCGGGACAGCGAATGGCTACACCTTC. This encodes CASSPGTANGYTF.

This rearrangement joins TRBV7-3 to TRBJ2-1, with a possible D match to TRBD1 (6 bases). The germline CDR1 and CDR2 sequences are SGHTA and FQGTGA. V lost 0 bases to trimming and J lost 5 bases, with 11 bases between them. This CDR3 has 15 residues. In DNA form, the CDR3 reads TGTGCCAGCAGCTTAACCGGGACAACTAACAATGAGCAGTTCTTC. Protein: CASSLTGTTNNEQFF.

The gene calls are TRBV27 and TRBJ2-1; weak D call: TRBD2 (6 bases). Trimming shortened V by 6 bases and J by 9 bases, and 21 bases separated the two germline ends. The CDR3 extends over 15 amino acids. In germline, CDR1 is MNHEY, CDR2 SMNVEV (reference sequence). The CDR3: CASRFRDSSPGEQFF. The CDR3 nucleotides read TGTGCCAGCAGATTTCGGGACTCCTCTCCGGGTGAGCAGTTCTTC.